The sequence of this TCR beta chain was determined in a study of blood T cell repertoires in COVID-19. Study background: Samples came from the United States, Italy and Spain, spanning acute and convalescent COVID-19. Sources were T cells, B-cell-depleted T cells, or PBMCs; the material itself was cDNA or gDNA.

V was trimmed by 3 bases and J by 4 bases, leaving 10 bases between them. The CDR3 covers 14 residues. Germline V gene sequence: CDR1 ENHRY, CDR2 SYGVKD. As handled by the study authors: Reference gene primer amplification gave estimated nucleated cell counts. TCRdb keeps only in-frame clones here, not all; method: immunoSEQ multiplex PCR. D and trimming were read from the DNA, whereas the V and J calls and clone size are those reported in that table. The table shows some 300,000 clones, with around 90% occurring only once. Sequenced input: peripheral blood. The rearrangement links TRBV10-3 to TRBJ1-3; maybe TRBD1 (5 bases). The TCR originated in a man in his 70s with acute or convalescent COVID-19. The DNA of the CDR3 is TGTGCCATCAGTGACAGTAGGGGCGGAAACACCATATATTTT. Amino acids: CAISDSRGGNTIYF.